This is a list of T cell receptor beta chains from one sample in a study of Graves' ophthalmopathy and Graves' hyperthyroidism. From the multiplex PCR reads, TCRdb called clonotypes with MiXCR, one entry per CDR3 protein. There are over a million distinct CDR3 sequences in the sample; about 35% occur only once, and around 10% lies in the top ten. Specimen: peripheral blood or thyroid tissue (not recorded which). Receptors originate from an adult man with Graves' hyperthyroidism. Both conserved end residues are part of each CDR3. D genes are given only for firm matches. A row's size may be missing; if present it is once, few, many or a size class.

J gene: TRBJ2-6
D gene: TRBD1
clone size: few
V gene: TRBV7-2
CDR3 protein: CASSYSDRVLGANVLTF
CDR3 DNA: TGTGCCAGCAGTTACTCCGACAGGGTGCTGGGGGCCAACGTCCTGACTTTC

J gene: TRBJ1-4
D gene: NA
clone size: few
V gene: TRBV20-1
CDR3 protein: CSAAGFDEKLFF
CDR3 DNA: TGCAGTGCTGCGGGCTTCGATGAAAAACTGTTTTTT

J gene: TRBJ1-4
D gene: NA
clone size: NA
V gene: TRBV6-1
CDR3 protein: CASRGGSANEKLFF
CDR3 DNA: TGTGCCAGCAGGGGGGGGTCGGCTAATGAAAAACTGTTTTTT

J gene: TRBJ1-1
D gene: NA
clone size: many
V gene: TRBV10-3
CDR3 protein: CAIGLGDMNTEAFF
CDR3 DNA: TGTGCCATCGGTTTAGGGGATATGAACACTGAAGCTTTCTTT

J gene: TRBJ1-1
D gene: NA
clone size: many
V gene: TRBV19
CDR3 protein: CASSMINSYTEAFF
CDR3 DNA: TGTGCCAGTAGTATGATCAACAGTTACACTGAAGCTTTCTTT

J gene: TRBJ1-2
D gene: NA
clone size: many
V gene: TRBV19
CDR3 protein: CASSIVPGQVANYGYTF
CDR3 DNA: TGTGCCAGTAGTATAGTTCCGGGACAAGTAGCTAACTATGGCTACACCTTC

J gene: TRBJ2-6
D gene: TRBD1
clone size: NA
V gene: TRBV10-3
CDR3 protein: CAISAGTGAPSGANVLTF
CDR3 DNA: TGTGCCATCAGTGCCGGGACAGGGGCTCCCTCTGGGGCCAACGTCCTGACTTTC

J gene: TRBJ2-5
D gene: TRBD2
clone size: few
V gene: TRBV11-2
CDR3 protein: CASSFWDTGLAGVETQYF
CDR3 DNA: TGTGCCAGCAGCTTTTGGGACACGGGACTAGCGGGAGTCGAGACCCAGTACTTC

J gene: TRBJ1-5
D gene: NA
clone size: NA
V gene: TRBV10-3
CDR3 protein: CAISDGAQAGHF
CDR3 DNA: TGTGCCATCTCGGACGGAGCCCAGGCGGGGCATTTT

J gene: TRBJ1-5
D gene: NA
clone size: many
V gene: TRBV15
CDR3 protein: CATSRDRYGYQPQHF
CDR3 DNA: TGTGCCACCAGCAGAGATCGGTACGGGTATCAGCCCCAGCATTTT

J gene: TRBJ2-5
D gene: TRBD2
clone size: many
V gene: TRBV5-1
CDR3 protein: CASSLVAGGQETQYF
CDR3 DNA: TGCGCCAGCAGCTTGGTAGCGGGGGGGCAAGAGACCCAGTACTTC

J gene: TRBJ2-5
D gene: TRBD1
clone size: NA
V gene: TRBV29-1
CDR3 protein: CSVIPGQPGETQYF
CDR3 DNA: TGCAGCGTTATACCGGGACAGCCGGGGGAGACCCAGTACTTC

J gene: TRBJ2-7
D gene: NA
clone size: few
V gene: TRBV10-3
CDR3 protein: CATLPLDSRGYEQYF
CDR3 DNA: TGTGCCACCCTTCCTTTGGACTCCCGAGGCTACGAGCAGTACTTC

J gene: TRBJ2-5
D gene: TRBD1
clone size: NA
V gene: TRBV24-1
CDR3 protein: CAPGTGGIQETQYF
CDR3 DNA: TGTGCCCCCGGGACAGGGGGAATCCAAGAGACCCAGTACTTC

J gene: TRBJ2-5
D gene: NA
clone size: many
V gene: TRBV19
CDR3 protein: CASSTIGWTQETQYF
CDR3 DNA: TGTGCCAGTAGTACGATCGGTTGGACCCAAGAGACCCAGTACTTC

J gene: TRBJ1-1
D gene: NA
clone size: NA
V gene: TRBV9
CDR3 protein: CASSLTQRETEAFF
CDR3 DNA: TGTGCCAGCAGCCTCACACAGAGGGAGACTGAAGCTTTCTTT

J gene: TRBJ2-5
D gene: NA
clone size: few
V gene: TRBV4-1
CDR3 protein: CASSQALQGGEKETQYF
CDR3 DNA: TGCGCCAGCAGCCAAGCTCTGCAGGGCGGGGAAAAAGAGACCCAGTACTTC

J gene: TRBJ2-5
D gene: NA
clone size: few
V gene: TRBV5-1
CDR3 protein: CASSSRGSWALETQYF
CDR3 DNA: TGCGCCAGCAGCTCACGGGGCTCCTGGGCGTTGGAGACCCAGTACTTC

J gene: TRBJ1-6
D gene: NA
clone size: many
V gene: TRBV7-9
CDR3 protein: CASSLPGEYNSPLHF
CDR3 DNA: TGTGCCAGCAGCTTACCGGGGGAGTATAATTCACCCCTCCACTTT

J gene: TRBJ1-2
D gene: NA
clone size: NA
V gene: TRBV20-1
CDR3 protein: CSALQGRDYGYTF
CDR3 DNA: TGCAGTGCTCTGCAGGGGAGGGACTATGGCTACACCTTC

J gene: TRBJ2-7
D gene: NA
clone size: few
V gene: TRBV6-1
CDR3 protein: CASAAAYEQYF
CDR3 DNA: TGTGCCAGCGCGGCAGCTTACGAGCAGTACTTC

J gene: TRBJ1-3
D gene: NA
clone size: few
V gene: TRBV4-1
CDR3 protein: CASSVQVRGNTIYF
CDR3 DNA: TGCGCCAGCAGCGTCCAGGTCCGAGGAAACACCATATATTTT

J gene: TRBJ2-2
D gene: NA
clone size: many
V gene: TRBV10-3
CDR3 protein: CASLTTPNTGELFF
CDR3 DNA: TGTGCCAGCCTGACTACTCCGAACACCGGGGAGCTGTTTTTT

J gene: TRBJ1-5
D gene: NA
clone size: NA
V gene: TRBV10-3
CDR3 protein: CAISDGAAGNQPQHF
CDR3 DNA: TGTGCCATCAGTGATGGGGCGGCCGGTAATCAGCCCCAGCATTTT

J gene: TRBJ2-7
D gene: TRBD2
clone size: many
V gene: TRBV14
CDR3 protein: CASSQEGLAGSYEQYF
CDR3 DNA: TGTGCCAGCAGCCAAGAGGGACTAGCGGGTTCCTACGAGCAGTACTTC

J gene: TRBJ1-5
D gene: NA
clone size: NA
V gene: TRBV10-2
CDR3 protein: CASSDRGLYSNQPQHF
CDR3 DNA: TGCGCCAGCAGTGACCGGGGGCTTTATAGCAATCAGCCCCAGCATTTT

J gene: TRBJ1-2
D gene: NA
clone size: NA
V gene: TRBV15
CDR3 protein: CATSKLGMGGYTF
CDR3 DNA: TGTGCCACCAGCAAGCTAGGGATGGGGGGCTACACCTTC

J gene: TRBJ1-5
D gene: NA
clone size: many
V gene: TRBV19
CDR3 protein: CASRDGGAQHF
CDR3 DNA: TGTGCCAGTAGGGATGGGGGGGCCCAGCATTTT

J gene: TRBJ1-5
D gene: NA
clone size: many
V gene: TRBV11-2
CDR3 protein: CASSLNPGLDQPQHF
CDR3 DNA: TGTGCCAGCAGCTTAAACCCAGGGCTGGATCAGCCCCAGCATTTT

J gene: TRBJ1-2
D gene: NA
clone size: NA
V gene: TRBV29-1
CDR3 protein: CSVEGGRGYTF
CDR3 DNA: TGCAGCGTTGAAGGGGGGAGGGGCTACACCTTC

J gene: TRBJ1-1
D gene: NA
clone size: many
V gene: TRBV4-1
CDR3 protein: CASSRPRTRDTEAFF
CDR3 DNA: TGCGCCAGCAGTCGGCCCCGGACGCGGGACACTGAAGCTTTCTTT

J gene: TRBJ1-1
D gene: NA
clone size: many
V gene: TRBV12-3/TRBV12-4
CDR3 protein: CASSWMGFRSWAFF
CDR3 DNA: TGTGCCAGCAGTTGGATGGGGTTCAGGTCTTGGGCTTTCTTT

J gene: TRBJ1-2
D gene: TRBD1
clone size: many
V gene: TRBV7-9
CDR3 protein: CASGRSGTAYGYTF
CDR3 DNA: TGTGCCAGCGGCAGAAGTGGGACAGCCTATGGCTACACCTTC

J gene: TRBJ1-2
D gene: NA
clone size: many
V gene: TRBV4-1
CDR3 protein: CASSQGGGNYGYTF
CDR3 DNA: TGCGCCAGCAGCCAAGGAGGAGGGAACTATGGCTACACCTTC

J gene: TRBJ1-1
D gene: NA
clone size: once
V gene: TRBV10-3
CDR3 protein: CASSYSGMGTEAFF
CDR3 DNA: TGTGCCAGCAGTTACTCCGGGATGGGGACTGAAGCTTTCTTT

J gene: TRBJ1-1
D gene: NA
clone size: many
V gene: TRBV14
CDR3 protein: CASSQGTPYAEAFF
CDR3 DNA: TGTGCCAGCAGCCAAGGGACACCCTATGCTGAAGCTTTCTTT

J gene: TRBJ1-1
D gene: TRBD1
clone size: NA
V gene: TRBV25-1
CDR3 protein: CASNPGQVKGRRHVTEAFF
CDR3 DNA: TGTGCCAGCAACCCAGGACAGGTGAAAGGCAGGCGCCATGTCACTGAAGCTTTCTTT

J gene: TRBJ2-7
D gene: TRBD1
clone size: NA
V gene: TRBV12-3/TRBV12-4
CDR3 protein: CASSRGTEYLDEQYF
CDR3 DNA: TGTGCCAGCAGCAGGGGGACAGAATATCTCGACGAGCAGTACTTC

J gene: TRBJ2-7
D gene: NA
clone size: NA
V gene: TRBV5-1
CDR3 protein: CASSSLGGGDYEQYF
CDR3 DNA: TGCGCCAGCAGCAGCCTGGGGGGAGGAGACTACGAGCAGTACTTC

J gene: TRBJ2-7
D gene: TRBD1
clone size: NA
V gene: TRBV12-3/TRBV12-4
CDR3 protein: CASTSSTGLSEQYF
CDR3 DNA: TGTGCCAGCACCTCGTCGACAGGGCTCTCCGAGCAGTACTTC

J gene: TRBJ1-2
D gene: TRBD1
clone size: once
V gene: TRBV7-3
CDR3 protein: CASSTRQGMDYTF
CDR3 DNA: TGTGCCAGCAGCACCCGACAGGGGATGGACTACACCTTC

J gene: TRBJ1-1
D gene: NA
clone size: many
V gene: TRBV25-1
CDR3 protein: CASSEADITEAFF
CDR3 DNA: TGTGCCAGCAGTGAAGCCGACATAACTGAAGCTTTCTTT

J gene: TRBJ1-1
D gene: NA
clone size: NA
V gene: TRBV30
CDR3 protein: CAWTQYTEAFF
CDR3 DNA: TGTGCCTGGACCCAGTACACTGAAGCTTTCTTT

J gene: TRBJ1-6
D gene: TRBD1
clone size: many
V gene: TRBV9
CDR3 protein: CASSSAGTGNSPLHF
CDR3 DNA: TGTGCCAGCAGCAGTGCCGGGACAGGGAATTCACCCCTCCACTTT

J gene: TRBJ1-2
D gene: TRBD1
clone size: NA
V gene: TRBV10-3
CDR3 protein: CAIEAAGGGWYGYTF
CDR3 DNA: TGTGCCATCGAGGCGGCAGGGGGAGGGTGGTATGGCTACACCTTC

J gene: TRBJ2-7
D gene: NA
clone size: NA
V gene: TRBV7-9
CDR3 protein: CASSLAPTRMDSYEQYF
CDR3 DNA: TGTGCCAGCAGCTTAGCCCCAACTAGGATGGACTCCTACGAGCAGTACTTC

J gene: TRBJ1-1
D gene: NA
clone size: NA
V gene: TRBV30
CDR3 protein: CAWSPSPGAEAFF
CDR3 DNA: TGTGCCTGGAGTCCCTCTCCAGGGGCTGAAGCTTTCTTT

J gene: TRBJ1-2
D gene: TRBD1
clone size: NA
V gene: TRBV2
CDR3 protein: CASREGQGAPYGYTF
CDR3 DNA: TGTGCCAGCAGGGAAGGACAGGGGGCACCCTATGGCTACACCTTC

J gene: TRBJ2-2
D gene: TRBD2
clone size: NA
V gene: TRBV6-1
CDR3 protein: CASRTFGGGPGEQFF
CDR3 DNA: TGTGCCAGCAGAACGTTCGGCGGGGGACCGGGTGAGCAGTTTTTT

J gene: TRBJ2-7
D gene: NA
clone size: many
V gene: TRBV7-8
CDR3 protein: CASSLARAGGGYEQYF
CDR3 DNA: TGTGCCAGCAGCTTAGCGCGTGCAGGGGGGGGTTACGAGCAGTACTTC

J gene: TRBJ1-5
D gene: NA
clone size: NA
V gene: TRBV11-2
CDR3 protein: CASSPITETQHF
CDR3 DNA: TGTGCCAGCAGCCCAATCACGGAGACCCAGCATTTT

J gene: TRBJ1-4
D gene: NA
clone size: NA
V gene: TRBV7-2
CDR3 protein: CAGSFRGGENEKLFF
CDR3 DNA: TGTGCCGGCAGCTTCCGAGGGGGGGAAAATGAAAAACTGTTTTTT

J gene: TRBJ2-7
D gene: TRBD2
clone size: NA
V gene: TRBV7-9
CDR3 protein: CASSRLAGGPSYEQYF
CDR3 DNA: TGTGCCAGCAGCCGACTAGCGGGGGGCCCCTCCTACGAGCAGTACTTC

J gene: TRBJ2-7
D gene: NA
clone size: few
V gene: TRBV19
CDR3 protein: CASSGSTSSNEQYF
CDR3 DNA: TGTGCCAGTAGTGGTTCAACCTCGAGCAACGAGCAGTACTTC

J gene: TRBJ1-5
D gene: TRBD1
clone size: NA
V gene: TRBV7-2
CDR3 protein: CASSSRDRSNQPQHF
CDR3 DNA: TGTGCCAGCAGCTCCCGGGACAGGAGCAATCAGCCCCAGCATTTT

J gene: TRBJ2-7
D gene: NA
clone size: many
V gene: TRBV7-8
CDR3 protein: CASSLWAGESSYEQYF
CDR3 DNA: TGTGCCAGCAGCTTGTGGGCTGGGGAGAGCTCCTACGAGCAGTACTTC

J gene: TRBJ2-5
D gene: TRBD2
clone size: few
V gene: TRBV28
CDR3 protein: CASSMRLAGGVTQYF
CDR3 DNA: TGTGCCAGCAGTATGCGACTAGCGGGGGGGGTGACCCAGTACTTC

J gene: TRBJ1-2
D gene: TRBD1
clone size: NA
V gene: TRBV25-1
CDR3 protein: CASSVARDRHYGYTF
CDR3 DNA: TGTGCCAGCAGTGTAGCGCGGGACAGACACTATGGCTACACCTTC

J gene: TRBJ2-7
D gene: NA
clone size: few
V gene: TRBV5-6
CDR3 protein: CASSSRPQRGFEQYF
CDR3 DNA: TGTGCCAGCAGCTCCCGTCCCCAGAGGGGCTTTGAGCAGTACTTC

J gene: TRBJ1-6
D gene: TRBD1
clone size: NA
V gene: TRBV10-3
CDR3 protein: CAISMTGSSYNSPLHF
CDR3 DNA: TGTGCCATCAGCATGACAGGGAGCTCCTATAATTCACCCCTCCACTTT